This T cell receptor beta chain was sequenced in a study of T-cell memory formation after mild COVID-19. TCRdb re-analysed the 5' RACE reads in MiXCR, keeping a single row per CDR3 protein. The table has hundreds of thousands of distinct CDR3 sequences, approximately 19% seen once. This CDR3 comprises 15 residues. The junction had 9 bases not matched to a gene; V was cut back by 7 bases and J by 5 bases. The V call is TRBV12-3 or TRBV12-4, the J call TRBJ2-2; 8 bases match TRBD1. The sequence came from an adult woman who had mild COVID-19 (a few samples of this study predate the infection). Cell type and time point are not known. The sample taken for sequencing was PBMCs or a T cell subset sorted from them (not recorded which). CDR3 amino acids: CASTPGQGWTGELFF. In DNA, the CDR3 is TGTGCCAGCACCCCTGGACAGGGTTGGACCGGGGAGCTGTTTTTT.